What follows are 21 T cell receptor beta chains derived from one specimen sequenced in a study of sequential checkpoint blockade in melanoma. Sample treatment: randomized to nivolumab then ipilimumab (arm A) or the reverse (arm B). Sequenced by immunoSEQ multiplex PCR; TCRdb stores in-frame clones only, minus some. The table lists 15,000 to 20,000 clones, around 72% of them singletons, with 35% to 45% in the top ten. The specimen comprised CD8+ T cells sorted from blood (inferred from file names), sampled from a patient given nivolumab and ipilimumab in sequence. Receptor source: a human donor with melanoma.

The chain links TRBV29-1 to TRBJ1-1; no reliable D call. The CDR3 covers 12 residues. Germline V gene lookup returns CDR1 SQVTM and CDR2 ANQGSEA. The V and J ends lost 4 bases and 3 bases respectively, with 9 bases between them. The CDR3 sequence is CSVGARDTEAFF. The DNA for the CDR3 is TGCAGCGTTGGCGCGCGGGACACTGAAGCTTTCTTT.

The V call is TRBV7-3, the J call TRBJ1-1, with TRBD1 matching over 10 bases. V dropped 4 bases and J dropped 4; count of bases not matched to a gene: 3. This CDR3 spans 14 amino acids. Germline loops: CDR1 SGHTA, CDR2 FQGTGA. This CDR3 reads CASSSGTGATEAFF. The CDR3, as DNA: TGTGCCAGCAGCTCCGGGACAGGGGCCACTGAAGCTTTCTTT.

This clone is labeled medium-sized (0.01 to 0.1%). The gene calls are TRBV4-1 and TRBJ2-7; 9 nucleotides line up with TRBD1. This CDR3 is built from 17 residues. V shed 0 bases and J 3 bases; nucleotides not matched to a gene: 9. Germline V gives CDR1 MGHRA, CDR2 YSYEKL. CDR3: CASSQDIFRTGDYEQYF. CDR3 bases: TGCGCCAGCAGCCAAGACATATTCAGGACAGGGGACTACGAGCAGTACTTC.

The rearrangement uses TRBV9 and TRBJ2-5; tentative D call: TRBD2 (7 bases). The DNA end favors TRBJ2-7, so the J call may be wrong. CDR1 SGDLS and CDR2 YYNGEE come from the germline V gene. The CDR3 length is 16 residues. The CDR3 reads CASSPQPGGPSYEQYF. CDR3 DNA: TGTGCCAGCAGCCCCCAACCCGGGGGGCCCTCCTACGAGCAGTACTTC.

The chain couples TRBV7-2 to TRBJ2-1, with 13 bases aligning to TRBD2. Germline V gene lookup returns CDR1 SGHTA and CDR2 FQGNSA. The CDR3 spans 19 residues. Trimming removed 5 bases from V and 3 bases from J; junction bases left unmatched: 13. The CDR3 reads CASSPSPGLAGAVYNEQFF. As DNA, the CDR3 is TGTGCCAGCAGCCCTAGCCCTGGACTAGCGGGAGCGGTCTACAATGAGCAGTTCTTC.

The chain is built from TRBV11-1 and TRBJ1-1; D not certain. The CDR3 sequence is 14 residues long. Trimming took 7 bases from V and 1 from J, leaving 13 bases between them. The V gene's germline CDR1 is SGHAT and CDR2 FQDESV (reference sequence). CDR3 amino acids: CASTQSERNTEAFF. In DNA form, the CDR3 reads TGTGCCAGCACCCAAAGCGAGAGGAACACTGAAGCTTTCTTT.

The V call is TRBV5-6, the J call TRBJ2-7; TRBD2 is a possible D gene (5 bases). Per germline, CDR1 SGHDT and CDR2 YYEEEE. The CDR3 totals 14 residues. V was cut by 1 base and J by 2 bases, with 10 bases left in between. In DNA, the CDR3 is TGTGCCAGCAGCTTGAGCCTAGCAGCCTACGAGCAGTACTTC. Translating gives CASSLSLAAYEQYF. The full variable domain, in which reference TRBV5-6 and TRBJ2-7 provide the parts outside the CDR3, is DAGVTQSPTHLIKTRGQQVTLRCSPKSGHDTVSWYQQALGQGPQFIFQYYEEEERQRGNFPDRFSGHQFPNYSSELNVNALLLGDSALYLCASSLSLAAYEQYFGPGTRLTVT.

This chain connects TRBV7-9 to TRBJ2-5; D might be TRBD2 (7 bases). The end of the DNA fits TRBJ2-7 better, so the J call may be wrong. The V gene's germline CDR1 is SEHNR and CDR2 FQNEAQ (reference sequence). This CDR3 comprises 15 residues. The CDR3 loop reads CASCGAGANYYEQYF. The CDR3 coding sequence is TGTGCCAGCTGTGGTGCGGGGGCAAACTACTACGAGCAGTACTTC.

A note on this clone: The sample has other DNA sequences that encode this CDR3 too. The CDR3 DNA is TGTGCCAGCAGCTCTTGGACTAGCGGGAGGATGGAGCAGTACTTC. Its translation is CASSSWTSGRMEQYF. This chain connects TRBV5-6 to TRBJ2-7; 14 nucleotides line up with TRBD2. Trimming at V came to 3 bases and at J to 7 bases, leaving 6 bases not matched to a gene. The CDR3 contains 15 residues. The germline gives CDR1 SGHDT, CDR2 YYEEEE.

This clone was seen more than once but under ten times. This chain links TRBV19 with TRBJ1-5, with D perhaps TRBD1 (5 bases). The CDR3 runs 14 residues. Trimming shortened V by 4 bases and J by 1 base, and 8 bases separated the two germline ends. The germline V gene encodes CDR1 LNHDA and CDR2 SQIVND (reference sequence). The CDR3 here is CASSRRDSNQPQHF. For the CDR3, the DNA is TGTGCCAGTAGTAGGAGGGACAGCAATCAGCCCCAGCATTTT. Full variable domain (missing parts from reference TRBV19 and TRBJ1-5): DGGITQSPKYLFRKEGQNVTLSCEQNLNHDAMYWYRQDPGQGLRLIYYSQIVNDFQKGDIAEGYSVSREKKESFPLTVTSAQKNPTAFYLCASSRRDSNQPQHFGDGTRLSIL.

This clone appeared a few times. V is TRBV27 and J is TRBJ2-7; 14 bases fit TRBD2. V lost 5 bases to trimming and J lost 11 bases; unmatched junction nucleotides: 5. This CDR3 has 13 amino acids. Germline V gene sequence: CDR1 MNHEY, CDR2 SMNVEV (reference sequence). CDR3 loop: CASSGGLAGVEYF. In DNA, the CDR3 is TGTGCCAGCAGTGGGGGACTAGCGGGAGTGGAGTACTTC.

The V gene is TRBV29-1, the J gene TRBJ2-7, with TRBD1 identical over 10 bases. This CDR3 has 13 residues. Germline-derived CDR1 and CDR2 are SQVTM and ANQGSEA. V shed 4 bases, J shed 1 base, and the junction held 1 base outside the gene matches. The CDR3 is CSVGQGASYEQYF. The CDR3 DNA reads as TGCAGCGTTGGACAGGGGGCGTCCTACGAGCAGTACTTC.

A few counts support this clone. The rearrangement joins TRBV7-9 to TRBJ1-5; possibly TRBD1 for D (5 bases). The germline CDR1 and CDR2 sequences are SEHNR and FQNEAQ (reference sequence). V gave up 1 base and J gave up 5 bases, with 12 bases separating them. The CDR3 has 15 residues. Here the CDR3 DNA reads TGTGCCAGCAGCTTAGGGGTCGGGGGTTATCAGCCCCAGCATTTT. Translated: CASSLGVGGYQPQHF.

The chain couples TRBV2 to TRBJ1-1, with D perhaps matching TRBD1 (6 bases). CDR3 length: 17 amino acids. Germline V lookup: CDR1 SNHLY, CDR2 FYNNEI. V was shortened by 0 bases and J by 1 base, with 15 bases between the two germline ends. This CDR3 reads CASSEASPGAKNTEAFF. The CDR3 nucleotides read TGTGCCAGCAGTGAAGCTTCCCCAGGGGCCAAGAACACTGAAGCTTTCTTT.

The chain has TRBV7-9 and TRBJ1-3; a possible D gene is TRBD1 (6 bases). The CDR3 runs to 15 residues. The ends were cut back, 5 bases at V and 8 bases at J, with 19 bases in the middle. The germline CDR1 and CDR2 sequences are SEHNR and FQNEAQ (reference sequence). The CDR3 DNA sequence: TGTGCCAGCAGCGCTCAACAGGGCCCGGGACACACCATATATTTT. This gives the protein CASSAQQGPGHTIYF.

The CDR3 spells CASSQESDGTYEQYF. DNA for the CDR3: TGCGCCAGCAGCCAAGAGTCAGACGGGACCTACGAGCAGTACTTC. The chain combines TRBV4-1 with TRBJ2-7; D is perhaps TRBD2 (5 bases). V dropped 0 bases and J dropped 2 bases, with 11 bases sitting between them. The CDR3 loop spans 15 amino acids. Germline V gene lookup returns CDR1 MGHRA and CDR2 YSYEKL.

The rearrangement joins TRBV13 to TRBJ2-7; weak D call: TRBD1 (5 bases). V was pared by 9 bases and J by 4 bases, with 13 bases between. CDR3 length: 12 amino acids. Per germline, CDR1 PRHDT and CDR2 FYEKMQ (reference sequence). The chain's CDR3 is CASSIQGYEQYF. CDR3 nucleotides: TGTGCCAGTAGTATCCAGGGTTACGAGCAGTACTTC.

About this clone itself: Mismatch with germline at one junction end may stem from a read error. This rearrangement joins TRBV2 to TRBJ2-7; TRBD1 aligns across 8 bases. Germline V gene data show CDR1 as SNHLY and CDR2 as FYNNEI. The CDR3 totals 11 residues. CDR3 coding DNA: TGTGCCAGCATTCAATCGGACAGGGTGGACTTC. Its protein is CASIQSDRVDF.

This clone was seen a few times. The chain carries TRBV28 and TRBJ1-3; D not resolved. The V end lost 6 bases, the J end lost 3 bases, and 12 bases lay between the germline ends. Germline-derived CDR1 and CDR2 are MDHEN and SYDVKM. The CDR3 is 14 amino acids. CDR3 bases: TGTGCCAGCAGCCACCCCGGGGATGGAAACACCATATATTTT. This translates into CASSHPGDGNTIYF.

The chain is built from TRBV27 and TRBJ1-2; 8 bases are a match to TRBD1. This CDR3 is built from 15 residues. Germline lookup yields CDR1 MNHEY and CDR2 SMNVEV (reference sequence). Trimming cost V 6 bases and J 4 bases; bases outside gene matches: 10. As DNA, the CDR3 is TGTGCCAGCAGCTACCGACAGGGGCAGGGCTATGGCTACACCTTC. Protein sequence: CASSYRQGQGYGYTF.

This chain joins TRBV29-1 and TRBJ1-2, with D uncertain. The CDR3 length is 13 residues. CDR1 and CDR2 (germline): SQVTM, ANQGSEA. The V and J ends lost 4 bases and 0 bases respectively, with 9 bases between them. CDR3 nucleotides: TGCAGCGTTGTCTTAGTCTCTAACTATGGCTACACCTTC. Residues: CSVVLVSNYGYTF.